This is a list of T cell receptor beta chains from one sample in a study of B cell selection in AIRE deficiency. TCRdb's copy holds only in-frame clones and misses some; the assay was immunoSEQ multiplex PCR. Among approximately 24,000 clones, around 96% were seen once, and the ten largest hold 0.15% to 0.2%. Sample: CD4+CD127+ conventional T cells sorted from PBMCs. These receptors all stem from a human donor in good health. The CDR3 runs from the conserved cysteine through the conserved F or W. The D gene is left open where the match is weak. Only part of the rows carry a size: once, few, many, or a class if the clone is expanded.

size,length,D,J,V,DNA,CDR3
.,18,.,TRBJ1-1,TRBV7-5,TGTGTCAGAAGCATCAGCTACTCCCCCGGGGCGCAGAACACTGAAGCTTTCTTT,CVRSISYSPGAQNTEAFF
.,15,.,TRBJ1-1,TRBV6-6,TGTGCCAGCAGTTACTCGGGGGAGTCCGGAACTGAAGCTTTCTTT,CASSYSGESGTEAFF
.,15,.,TRBJ2-1,TRBV11-3,TGTGCCAGCAGCCTAGCGATGAGCTCCTACAATGAGCAGTTCTTC,CASSLAMSSYNEQFF
.,9,.,TRBJ1-2,TRBV29-1,TGCAGCGTTGAAGAGTACTACACCTTC,CSVEEYYTF
.,13,TRBD2,TRBJ2-2,TRBV7-3,TGTGCCAGCAGCCGGACTAGCGCCGGGGAGCTGTTTTTT,CASSRTSAGELFF
.,15,TRBD2,TRBJ2-7,TRBV7-2,TGTGCCAGCGGGGCGGGCGGGGGGTCCCCCTACGAGCAGTACTTC,CASGAGGGSPYEQYF
once,14,.,TRBJ1-4,TRBV5-1,TGCGCCAGCAGCCCGAACTCAAGGAATGAAAAACTGTTTTTT,CASSPNSRNEKLFF
.,16,.,TRBJ1-6,TRBV11-3,TGTGCCAGCAGCTTGTCTCAGGGTGCCTATAATTCACCCCTCCACTTT,CASSLSQGAYNSPLHF
.,14,TRBD1,TRBJ2-5,TRBV6-1,TGTGCCAGCTGGGGATGGACAGGACGAGAGACCCAGTACTTC,CASWGWTGRETQYF
.,12,.,TRBJ2-7,TRBV11-2,TGTGCCAGCAGCTTAGGGGCGGGGGAGCAGTACTTC,CASSLGAGEQYF
.,14,.,TRBJ1-4,TRBV5-5,TGTGCCAGCAGCTCGAATCGAAAGACAGAAAAACTGTTTTTT,CASSSNRKTEKLFF
.,14,.,TRBJ2-7,TRBV19,TGTGCCAGTAGTAGGCAGGGGAGCTCCTACGAGCAGTACTTC,CASSRQGSSYEQYF
.,15,.,TRBJ2-7,TRBV5-1,TGCGCCAGCAGCCTCTTACGGGACGAGACCTACGAGCAGTACTTC,CASSLLRDETYEQYF
.,17,TRBD2,TRBJ2-6,TRBV2,TGTGCCAGCAGGAGGACTAGTCCCCTCTCTGGGGCCAACGTCCTGACTTTC,CASRRTSPLSGANVLTF
.,12,TRBD1,TRBJ2-1,TRBV10-3,TGTGCCATCAGTGAGTTAGGGGGCCAGCAGTTCTTC,CAISELGGQQFF
.,12,.,TRBJ1-2,TRBV5-8,TGTGCCAGCAGGACGGTTAACTATGGCTACACCTTC,CASRTVNYGYTF
.,17,TRBD1,TRBJ1-6,TRBV27,TGTGCCAGCAGACCGAGGTGGGACAGGGATGGGAGGACACCCCTCCACTTT,CASRPRWDRDGRTPLHF
.,15,TRBD1,TRBJ1-1,TRBV4-3,TGCGCCAGCAGCCAAGACCCGGGACAGGGCACTGAAGCTTTCTTT,CASSQDPGQGTEAFF
once,15,.,TRBJ2-7,TRBV4-1,TGCGCCAGCAGCCAACCTACCCGGGGGACCTACGAGCAGTACTTC,CASSQPTRGTYEQYF
few,16,.,TRBJ1-5,TRBV7-2,TGTGCCAGCAGCTTAGCTTCCAGTTATAGCAATCAGCCCCAGCATTTT,CASSLASSYSNQPQHF
.,15,.,TRBJ1-1,TRBV5-1,TGCGCCAGCAGCTTGGAGGGGGGTCTGAACACTGAAGCTTTCTTT,CASSLEGGLNTEAFF